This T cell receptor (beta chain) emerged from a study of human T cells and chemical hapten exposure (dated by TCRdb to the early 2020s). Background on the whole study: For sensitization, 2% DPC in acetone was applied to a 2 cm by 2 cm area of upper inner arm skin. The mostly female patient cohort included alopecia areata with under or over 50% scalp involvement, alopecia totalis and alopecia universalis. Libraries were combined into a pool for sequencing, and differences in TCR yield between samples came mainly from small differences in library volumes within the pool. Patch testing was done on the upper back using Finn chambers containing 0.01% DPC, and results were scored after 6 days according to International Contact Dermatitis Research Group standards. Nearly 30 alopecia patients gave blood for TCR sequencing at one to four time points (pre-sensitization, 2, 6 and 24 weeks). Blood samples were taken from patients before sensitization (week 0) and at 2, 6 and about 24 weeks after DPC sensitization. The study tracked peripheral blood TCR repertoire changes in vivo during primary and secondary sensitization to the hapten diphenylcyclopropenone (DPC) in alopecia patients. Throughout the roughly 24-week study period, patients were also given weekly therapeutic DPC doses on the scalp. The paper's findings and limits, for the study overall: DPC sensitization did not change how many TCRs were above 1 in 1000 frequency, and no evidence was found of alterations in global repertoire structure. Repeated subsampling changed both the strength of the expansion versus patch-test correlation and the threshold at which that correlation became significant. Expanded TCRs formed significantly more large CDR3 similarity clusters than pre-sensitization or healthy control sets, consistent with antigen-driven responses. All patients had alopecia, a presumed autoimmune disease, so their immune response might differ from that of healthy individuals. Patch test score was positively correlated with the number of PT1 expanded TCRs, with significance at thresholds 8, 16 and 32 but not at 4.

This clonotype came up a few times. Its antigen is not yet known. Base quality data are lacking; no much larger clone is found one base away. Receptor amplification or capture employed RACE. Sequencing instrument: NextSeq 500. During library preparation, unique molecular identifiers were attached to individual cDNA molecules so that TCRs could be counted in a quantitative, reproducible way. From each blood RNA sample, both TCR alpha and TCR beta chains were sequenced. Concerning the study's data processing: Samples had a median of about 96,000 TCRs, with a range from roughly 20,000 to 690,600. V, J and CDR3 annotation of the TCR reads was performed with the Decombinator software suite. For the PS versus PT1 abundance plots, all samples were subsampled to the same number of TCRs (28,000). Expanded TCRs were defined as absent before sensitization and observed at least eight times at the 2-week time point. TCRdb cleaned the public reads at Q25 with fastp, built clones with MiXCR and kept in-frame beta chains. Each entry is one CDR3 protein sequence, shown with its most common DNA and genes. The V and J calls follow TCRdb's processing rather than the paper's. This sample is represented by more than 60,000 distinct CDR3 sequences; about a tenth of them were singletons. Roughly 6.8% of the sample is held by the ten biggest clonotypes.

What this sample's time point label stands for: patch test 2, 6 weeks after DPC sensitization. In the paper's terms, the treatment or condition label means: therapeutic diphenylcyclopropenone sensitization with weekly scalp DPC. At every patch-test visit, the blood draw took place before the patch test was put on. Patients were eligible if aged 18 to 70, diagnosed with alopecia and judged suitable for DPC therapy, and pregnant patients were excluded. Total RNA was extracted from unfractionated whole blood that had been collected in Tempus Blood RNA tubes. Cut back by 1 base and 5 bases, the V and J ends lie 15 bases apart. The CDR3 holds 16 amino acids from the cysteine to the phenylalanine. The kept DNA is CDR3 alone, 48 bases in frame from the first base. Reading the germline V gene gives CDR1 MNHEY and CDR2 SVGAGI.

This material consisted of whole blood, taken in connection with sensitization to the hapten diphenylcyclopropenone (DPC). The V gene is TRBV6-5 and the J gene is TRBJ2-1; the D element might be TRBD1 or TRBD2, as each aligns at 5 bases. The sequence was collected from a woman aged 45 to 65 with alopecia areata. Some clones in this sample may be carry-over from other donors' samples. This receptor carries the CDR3 CASSYLFGTANNEQFF. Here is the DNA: TGTGCCAGCAGTTACTTATTCGGGACCGCTAACAATGAGCAGTTCTTC.